This record looks at one T cell receptor beta chain sequence and its context. The specificity of this receptor is unknown. No base qualities exist here, and no much larger clone lies one base off it. This sample was taken from a study of neurological immune-mediated disorders (dated by TCRdb to between 2019 and 2020). In terms of the full investigation: Peripheral blood TCR-beta repertoires from patients with HTLV-I-associated myelopathy (HAM/TSP), patients with multiple sclerosis, and healthy controls were compared in the study using UMI-based sequencing. The 100 to 110 TCR-beta libraries covered PBMC samples along with longitudinal samples, technical triplicates, and paired sorted CD4+ and CD8+ T-cell subsets. The cohort comprised 68 subjects: some 15 HAM/TSP patients, 35 or so multiple sclerosis patients and 20 healthy controls. The full study reports these points: TCR clonal expansion was highest in HAM/TSP patients and lowest in MS patients, with MS patients falling below even healthy controls. No identical CDR3 amino acid sequences were shared among expanded clones across subjects, suggesting private TCR-beta repertoires in all groups.

Via the germline V gene, CDR1 is ENHRY and CDR2 SYGVKD. Spanning cysteine to phenylalanine, the CDR3 consists of 18 amino acids. The DNA shown is the 54-base CDR3, in frame from base 1. The V end gives up 10 bases and the J end 0 bases, leaving 15 bases in the junction not matched to a gene. cDNA was synthesized by template-switch 5'RACE using a primer with a 10-nucleotide random unique molecular identifier that tagged each TCR transcript. Over 190 million TCR-beta sequences, covering 15-18 subjects, were produced in each sequencing run. The RNeasy kit was used for extraction of total RNA. The KAPA Real-time Library Amplification kit was used to amplify TCR-beta VDJ regions with primers targeting the TCR constant region and the 5'RACE anchor. Sample indexes and Illumina adaptors were added in a first PCR, and a second PCR then increased library yield. After purification with Ampure beads, the TCR product of roughly 650 bp was size-selected on a 2% E-gel SizeSelection system. Library quality was checked on a Bioanalyzer, concentration was measured with Qubit, and libraries were quantified with the Kapa Library Quantification kit before pooling. An Illumina HiSeq 2500 sequenced the libraries paired-end 2 x 150 bp. To increase sequence diversity, about 23-32% phiX was spiked into each library pool. In the authors' own workflow: The quality-filtered reads were processed with the UMI-based MiGEC pipeline, whose error correction step removed more than 80% of the raw TCR sequences. VDJ genes were aligned to IMGT germline references, and each clonotype was defined by a unique CDR3 amino acid sequence together with V-J genes. Clonal expansion, Shannon diversity and CDR3 relatedness were evaluated with VDJtools (CalcPairwiseDistances, ClusterSamples), while phylogenetic trees were built in CLCbio workbench. Expanded clones were defined as having at least 8 unique UMIs, based on coefficient-of-variation modelling across technical triplicates. TCRdb itself trimmed the public reads at Q25 with fastp, ran MiXCR and retained productive beta chains. Merged by CDR3 protein, the rows form single entries marked with the most common genes and DNA. The V and J calls come from TCRdb's annotation, not from the publication. The sample records roughly 60,000 distinct CDR3 sequences, roughly 10% of which are singletons. Around 1.9% of the sample lies in the top ten.

The healthy controls were volunteers from a blood bank in Maryland, USA. For unsorted PBMC libraries, 2 million PBMCs were used after storage in RNAlater at -80 degrees C until RNA extraction. Peripheral blood was subjected to Ficoll-Hypaque density gradient centrifugation to isolate PBMCs, which were then cryopreserved in liquid nitrogen. The clonotype originates from a man aged 55 to 70 in good health. The sequenced material came from PBMCs. In this chain, TRBV10-3 is recombined with TRBJ2-5; 12 central bases correspond to TRBD2. The DNA reads TGTGCCACCCTAGACCCGACTAGCGGGGGCCGGTACCAAGAGACCCAGTACTTC. It is translated as CATLDPTSGGRYQETQYF.